This TCR beta chain was identified in a study of blood T cell repertoires in COVID-19. Trimming cost V 5 bases and J 7 bases, with 18 bases left between them. The CDR3 covers 15 residues. CDR1 and CDR2 from the germline V gene are SGHTA and FQGNSA. Profiled with immunoSEQ multiplex PCR; TCRdb holds only in-frame clones, not every one. The sample holds 100,000 to 150,000 clones, 85% to 90% seen once. V usage is TRBV7-2 and J usage is TRBJ1-5; D gene unclear. The sequence came from an older man with active or convalescent COVID-19. The specimen sequenced was peripheral blood. The CDR3 loop reads CASSPRVTAGQPQHF. The DNA for the CDR3 is TGTGCCAGCAGCCCGCGGGTTACGGCTGGACAGCCCCAGCATTTT.